This T cell receptor beta chain comes out of a study of cytomegalovirus exposure and HLA in healthy donors. Turning to the study itself: Within the Caucasian-associated ancestry cluster were around four fifths of the approximately 370 genotyped donors.

Findings of the study overall: Being productive about 90% or about 30% of the time was typical of most TCR beta V segments in an earlier analysis. A missense variant in DCLRE1C was later tied to TCR beta V- and J-gene trimming.

Points on this clone: Its antigen remains unknown.

This CDR3 region has 15 residues. In germline, CDR1 is PRHDT, CDR2 FYEKMQ (reference sequence). The J segment lost 2 bases and the V segment lost 5 bases, leaving 3 bases of the junction unmatched. Donors showed nominal health when sampled, although they likely had unrecorded immune exposures. The PCR employed 60 Vbeta primers together with 13 Jbeta primers. Produced via immunoSEQ multiplex PCR; TCRdb's table is partial and in-frame only. The sample shows approximately 150,000 clones, 75% to 85% of them seen only once. Sequencing was carried out using PBMCs. The receptor's source is a man aged 40-49 years in good health and CMV-seronegative. The chain uses TRBV13 and TRBJ2-7; TRBD2 matches at 13 bases. In DNA, the CDR3 is TGTGCCAGCAGCCAGGGACTAGCGGGAACCTACGAGCAGTACTTC. Protein product: CASSQGLAGTYEQYF. Combining the CDR3 with reference TRBV13 and TRBJ2-7 gives the whole variable domain AAGVIQSPRHLIKEKRETATLKCYPIPRHDTVYWYQQGPGQDPQFLISFYEKMQSDKGSIPDRFSAQQFSDYHSELNMSSLELGDSALYFCASSQGLAGTYEQYFGPGTRLTVT.